The 20 T cell receptor beta chains listed next were all sequenced from one sample in a study of tumor and adjacent non-tumor tissue in lung cancer. This sample's RNA came from whole unsorted tissue. Three rounds of nested PCR, following a modified ARM-PCR protocol, produced the TCRbeta library. One entry per CDR3 protein results from TCRdb running MiXCR on the multiplex PCR reads. The sample has about 76,000 distinct CDR3 sequences, about two thirds seen once. Sequenced material: lung tumor tissue. Every receptor here comes from a woman aged 65 to 85 with non-small cell lung cancer.

As to this clonotype: One junction end does not reproduce the germline sequence, and a read error may be involved. The CDR3 region has the DNA TGTGCCAGCAGCCCGGACATAAACTGTGGCTACGCCTTC. It codes for CASSPDINCGYAF. The chain has TRBV14 and TRBJ1-2; possible D gene TRBD1, 5 bases. The germline CDR1 and CDR2 sequences are SGHDN and FVKESK. CDR3 size: 13 residues.

The J gene is TRBJ2-1, the V gene TRBV6-2 or TRBV6-3; 12 nucleotides match TRBD2. V shed 7 bases and J 8 bases; nucleotides not matched to a gene: 6. CDR1 and CDR2 (germline): MNHEY, SVGEGT. The CDR3 totals 14 residues. CDR3 coding DNA: TGTGCCAGCAAACTAGCGGGAGGTACAGATGAGCAGTTCTTC. Translated: CASKLAGGTDEQFF.

As concerns this clonotype: Compared with germline, one end of the junction differs, possibly owing to a read error. The J gene is TRBJ1-2, the V gene TRBV5-4; D uncertain. CDR3 length: 15 amino acids. The germline V gene encodes CDR1 SGHNT and CDR2 YYREEE (reference sequence). CDR3: CASSLGRPVVAGYIF. DNA of the CDR3: TGTGCCAGCAGCTTGGGGAGGCCAGTGGTGGCTGGCTACATCTTC.

This clonotype has only one observation. The junction differs from germline at one of its ends, possibly a read error. V usage is TRBV10-3 and J usage is TRBJ2-5, with a tentative D call TRBD1 (6 bases). The CDR3 is made up of 17 amino acids. In germline, CDR1 is ENHRY, CDR2 SYGVKD. The CDR3 DNA follows: TGTGCCACCACTCGGGTACAGGGTACGTCGGGGCAAGAGACACAGTACTTC. Amino acids: CATTRVQGTSGQETQYF.

On this clonotype itself: At one of its ends the junction is not consistent with the germline gene, which may arise from a read error. This sequence joins TRBV5-6 and TRBJ2-7; D possibly corresponds to TRBD1 (5 bases). CDR1 and CDR2 (germline): SGHDT, YYEEEE. CDR3 length equals 13 residues. DNA of the CDR3: TGTGTCAGCAGCTCCCTTCACAGGTACGAGCAGTACTTC. Its translation is CVSSSLHRYEQYF.

Worth noting for this clonotype: A read error may explain this, as a much larger clone is one base away. CDR3 nucleotide sequence: TGTGCCACCAGTGATCTGTGGACTCGCTACAATGAGCAGTTCTTC. Amino acid sequence: CATSDLWTRYNEQFF. The chain recombines TRBV24-1 with TRBJ2-1, with a weak D call TRBD2 (5 bases). The ends were cut back, 3 bases at V and 3 bases at J, with 11 bases in the middle. This CDR3 has 15 amino acids. Germline lookup yields CDR1 KGHDR and CDR2 SFDVKD.

The sample holds a few counts of this clonotype. Possible read error: a much larger clone is one base away. The chain combines TRBV4-1 with TRBJ2-5; D unclear. Per the germline V gene, CDR1 is MGHRA and CDR2 is YSYEKL. The CDR3 has 14 residues. Between the trimmed V and J ends, which lost 1 base and 2 bases, there was a span of 8 bases. CDR3 bases: TGCGCCAGCAGCCAAGCCGCACTACAAGAGACCCAGTACTTC. Translation gives CASSQAALQETQYF.

Points on this clonotype: One junction end disagrees with the germline gene, perhaps due to a read error. This sequence joins TRBV12-3 or TRBV12-4 and TRBJ1-1; weak D call: TRBD1 (6 bases). This CDR3 contains 17 residues. The CDR3 DNA reads TGTGCCAGCAGTCCGTGGGACCACTCAGGGGCGAACACTGGAGCTTTCTTT. It encodes CASSPWDHSGANTGAFF.

The rearrangement uses TRBV5-5 and TRBJ2-4, with 9 bases that match TRBD1. Germline V lookup: CDR1 SGHKS, CDR2 YYEKEE (reference sequence). V lost 9 bases and J lost 5; bases outside the gene matches: 12. The CDR3 runs 15 residues. The CDR3 is CANSITGTGQNIQYF. CDR3 coding DNA: TGTGCCAACAGTATAACCGGGACAGGGCAAAACATTCAGTACTTC.

Details on this clonotype: Germline and junction disagree at one end, which may indicate a read error. This chain joins TRBV29-1 and TRBJ2-3; 11 bases match TRBD1. CDR1 is SQVTM and CDR2 is ANQGSEA in the germline V gene. CDR3 length equals 14 residues. Here the CDR3 DNA reads TGCAGTGTTGACTGGACAGGGGGCGCAGATACGCAGTATTTT. It specifies CSVDWTGGADTQYF.

About this clonotype: Germline is not matched at one junction end, which may reflect a read error. CDR3 region: CASRIAGVGEPFF. The CDR3 DNA reads TGCGCCAGCAGGATAGCGGGAGTCGGGGAGCCGTTTTTT. The chain carries TRBV6-6 and TRBJ2-2, with 9 bases matching TRBD2. The germline gives CDR1 MNHNY, CDR2 SVGAGI (reference sequence). The CDR3 contains 13 residues.

Points on this clonotype: It may be a read error: a sequence one base away is much more abundant. The V call is TRBV5-4, the J call TRBJ1-1; D may be TRBD1 (5 bases). Germline V gene lookup returns CDR1 SGHNT and CDR2 YYREEE (reference sequence). The CDR3 has 12 amino acids. In DNA, the CDR3 is TGTGTCAGCAGCCTGTGGGACGGTGAAGCTTTCTTT. Amino acid sequence: CVSSLWDGEAFF.

Of note for this clonotype: This sequence may be a read error, since a much larger clone differs from it by one base. The chain recombines TRBV20-1 with TRBJ1-6, with D possibly matching TRBD1 (5 bases). Trimming took 5 bases from V and 2 from J, leaving 19 bases between them. Germline loops: CDR1 DFQATT, CDR2 SNEGSKA (reference sequence). The CDR3 is 17 residues long. CDR3 in DNA: TGCAGTGCTGTTACCGGGGCAGGGACGACCTATAATTCACCCCTCCACTTT. Protein product: CSAVTGAGTTYNSPLHF.

Concerning this clonotype itself: A much larger clone is a single base away; this may be a read error. V and J are TRBV7-9 and TRBJ2-3; 11 bases agree with TRBD2. The CDR3 consists of 20 residues. Germline values: CDR1 SEHNR, CDR2 FQNEAQ (reference sequence). Losses at the gene ends were 6 bases for V and 0 bases for J; bases not matched to a gene: 17. The CDR3 sequence: CASSDLGLAGGISSTDTQYF. The DNA of the CDR3 is TGTGCCAGCAGTGATCTCGGGCTAGCGGGAGGAATATCAAGCACAGATACGCAGTATTTT.

With respect to this clonotype: The junction departs from the called germline gene at one end, perhaps through a read error. This sequence joins TRBV20-1 and TRBJ2-1; D might be TRBD2 (6 bases). Per the germline V gene, CDR1 is DFQATT and CDR2 is SNEGSKA (reference sequence). The CDR3 contains 15 residues. The CDR3 loop is CSARDVSGVYNEQFF. DNA for the CDR3: TGCAGTGCTAGAGATGTGTCGGGAGTTTACAACGAGCAGTTCTTC.

Concerning this clonotype itself: One junction end disagrees with the germline gene, perhaps due to a read error. This rearrangement joins TRBV29-1 to TRBJ2-2, with D possibly matching TRBD2 (5 bases). Germline V lookup: CDR1 SQVTM, CDR2 ANQGSEA. The CDR3 has 15 amino acids. The CDR3 DNA is TGCAGCACACCTAGCAGCGTAGAGAACACCGAGGAGCTGTTTTTT. It is translated as CSTPSSVENTEELFF.

About this clonotype: A read error may account for a junction end that differs from germline. This sequence joins TRBV6-6 and TRBJ2-1; 7 bases are a match to TRBD2. Germline V gives CDR1 MNHNY, CDR2 SVGAGI (reference sequence). This CDR3 is built from 15 residues. CDR3 sequence (DNA): TGTGCCTGCCGCCTGACTAGCAGGGTGCACAATGAGCACCTCTTC. This gives the protein CACRLTSRVHNEHLF.

CDR3 sequence (DNA): TGTGCCGGTACTACGGGCCCCTTCTACGAGCAGTACTTC. Amino acid sequence: CAGTTGPFYEQYF. The chain recombines TRBV5-6 with TRBJ2-7; the D is unclear. Germline CDR1 is SGHDT and CDR2 is YYEEEE. CDR3 length equals 13 residues. V was clipped by 10 bases and J by 3 bases, with 17 bases between them.

To note about this clonotype: One end of the junction varies from germline; a read error may be responsible. The CDR3: CAINIKGQGNGYIF. CDR3 nucleotide sequence: TGTGCCATCAACATCAAGGGACAGGGGAACGGCTACATCTTC. The genes are TRBV10-3 and TRBJ1-2, with 10 nucleotides matching TRBD1. Germline-derived CDR1 and CDR2 are ENHRY and SYGVKD. CDR3 length: 14 residues.

In its sample, this clonotype was seen once. One junction end disagrees with the germline gene, perhaps due to a read error. The rearrangement uses TRBV6-5 and TRBJ1-1, with D perhaps matching TRBD1 (6 bases). Per germline, CDR1 MNHEY and CDR2 SVGAGI. The CDR3 is 15 residues long. The CDR3 DNA reads TGTGCCAGCAGGCAGAAGGGGGGGCTGAATACTGAAGCTCTCTTT. Protein sequence: CASRQKGGLNTEALF.